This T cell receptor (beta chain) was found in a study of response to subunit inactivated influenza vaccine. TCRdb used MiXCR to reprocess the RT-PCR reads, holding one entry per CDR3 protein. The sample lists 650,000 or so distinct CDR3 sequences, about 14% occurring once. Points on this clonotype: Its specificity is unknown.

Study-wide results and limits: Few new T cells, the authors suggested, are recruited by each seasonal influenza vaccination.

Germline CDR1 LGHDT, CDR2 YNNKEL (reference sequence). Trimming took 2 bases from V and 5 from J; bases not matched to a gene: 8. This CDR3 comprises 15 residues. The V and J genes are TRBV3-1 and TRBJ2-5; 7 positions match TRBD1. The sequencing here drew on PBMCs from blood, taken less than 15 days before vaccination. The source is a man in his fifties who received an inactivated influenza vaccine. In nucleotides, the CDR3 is TGTGCCAGCAGCCAACTGGAAACAGGGGTTGAGACCCAGTACTTC. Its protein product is CASSQLETGVETQYF.